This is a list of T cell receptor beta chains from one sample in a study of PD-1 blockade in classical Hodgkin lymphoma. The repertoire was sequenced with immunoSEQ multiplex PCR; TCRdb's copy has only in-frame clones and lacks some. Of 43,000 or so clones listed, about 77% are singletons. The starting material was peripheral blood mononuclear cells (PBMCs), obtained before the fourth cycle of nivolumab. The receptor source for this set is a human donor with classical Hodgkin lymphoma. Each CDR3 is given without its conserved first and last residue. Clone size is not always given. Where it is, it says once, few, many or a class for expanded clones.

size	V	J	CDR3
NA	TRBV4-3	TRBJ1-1	ASSPGPIEPNTEAF
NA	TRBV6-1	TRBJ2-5	ASIRDSDLAETQY
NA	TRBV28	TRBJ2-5	ASRSGVVQETQY
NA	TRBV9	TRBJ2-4	ASSVGGDGRNIQY
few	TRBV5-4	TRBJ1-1	ASSSNTEAF
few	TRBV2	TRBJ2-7	ASGYEQY
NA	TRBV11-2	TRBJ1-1	ASSLVTVAEAF
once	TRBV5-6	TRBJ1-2	ASSRGGIGYGYT
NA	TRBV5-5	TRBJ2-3	ASSIGGSTQY
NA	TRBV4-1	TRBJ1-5	ASSQGEGQGYQPQH
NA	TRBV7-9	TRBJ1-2	ASSLGAISYT
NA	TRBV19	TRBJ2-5	ASKRTGLQETQY
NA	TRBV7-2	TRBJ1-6	ASRSDNRRDSYNSPLH
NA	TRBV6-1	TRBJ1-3	ASSEQPLAGNTIY
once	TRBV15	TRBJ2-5	ATSRVGAGQETQY
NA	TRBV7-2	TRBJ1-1	ASSQGQVNTEAF
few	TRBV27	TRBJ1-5	ASSLNPYSNQPQH
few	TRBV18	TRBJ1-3	ASSPTPRQGGNTIY
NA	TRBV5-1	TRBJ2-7	ASSIVSGTSGAFSSYEQY
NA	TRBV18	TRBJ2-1	ASSPRDGDEQF
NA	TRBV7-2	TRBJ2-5	ASSFHSTDFVETQY
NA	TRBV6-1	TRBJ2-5	ASTTSGLQETQY
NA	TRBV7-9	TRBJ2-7	ASSWNTYEQY
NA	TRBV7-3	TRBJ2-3	ASSFPGTTDTQY
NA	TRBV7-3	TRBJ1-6	ASSLREGRSPLH
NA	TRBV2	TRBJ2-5	ASSEGRGRQETQY